This T cell receptor beta chain derives from a study of blood T cells in healthy people across ages. Points from the study as a whole: More naive CD4+ cells and higher diversity marked long-lived donors relative to aged donors.

The use of a sample-barcoded 5' primer and a J-beta primer mix characterized a second PCR of about 7 to 12 cycles. TCRdb re-called the 5' RACE reads through MiXCR, storing one row per CDR3 protein. Here the sample spans about 780,000 distinct CDR3 sequences, around 50% being singletons. Note on this clonotype: As yet, its antigen is unknown.

Germline V CDR1 and CDR2: SGHRS, YFSETQ. Trimming pared 2 bases from V and 4 bases from J, leaving 13 bases between. The CDR3 is 14 amino acids. The sequencing input was blood. V gene TRBV5-1 combines with J gene TRBJ2-7, with D perhaps TRBD1 (5 bases). The sequence derives from a man older than 75 in good health. Here the CDR3 DNA reads TGCGCCAGCAGCTTCAGGGAAGGGTCGTACGAGCAGTACTTC. Translating gives CASSFREGSYEQYF.